A single sample gave rise to the 13 T cell receptor beta chains below, sequenced in a study of blood T cell repertoires in COVID-19. The data were produced by immunoSEQ multiplex PCR, yet TCRdb's version contains in-frame clones alone and is incomplete. The table lists tens of thousands of clones, around 81% of them singletons. The specimen sequenced was peripheral blood. The receptors shown here come from a man older than 75 with acute or convalescent COVID-19.

The V call is TRBV5-1, the J call TRBJ1-4; D uncertain. V lost 4 bases and J 0 bases, leaving 16 bases between the germline ends. Germline V lookup: CDR1 SGHRS, CDR2 YFSETQ. CDR3 length: 17 residues. This CDR3 reads CASSRSGELTTNEKLFF. The CDR3 bases are TGCGCCAGCAGCCGATCCGGAGAGCTAACAACTAATGAAAAACTGTTTTTT.

This clone was counted a few times. The gene calls are TRBV4-2 and TRBJ2-7; 8 bases fit TRBD1. CDR1 is LGHNA, CDR2 YNFKEQ, per germline. The ends lost 2 bases at V and 7 bases at J; junction bases unmatched: 10. This CDR3 has 15 residues. The CDR3 loop reads CASSQPDRGTREQYF. CDR3 DNA sequence: TGTGCCAGCAGCCAACCCGACAGGGGAACGAGGGAGCAGTACTTC.

The sample holds a few counts of this clone. The chain carries TRBV10-3 and TRBJ1-4; TRBD1 aligns across 7 bases. Germline values: CDR1 ENHRY, CDR2 SYGVKD. This CDR3 comprises 15 residues. Trimming removed 2 bases from V and 2 bases from J; junction bases left unmatched: 2. CDR3 region: CAISERDSTNEKLFF. DNA of the CDR3: TGTGCCATCAGTGAGCGGGACAGCACTAATGAAAAACTGTTTTTT.

CDR3 nucleotides: TGCGCCAGCAGTGTGACAGGGGAGGATGGCTACACCTTC. Amino acids: CASSVTGEDGYTF. The V and J genes are TRBV5-1 and TRBJ1-2; 8 bases are a match to TRBD1. The CDR3 runs to 13 residues. Unmatched junction bases numbered 6, after V lost 5 bases and J lost 6 bases. The germline V gene has CDR1 SGHRS and CDR2 YFSETQ. The full variable domain, rest sourced from reference TRBV5-1 and TRBJ1-2, is KAGVTQTPRYLIKTRGQQVTLSCSPISGHRSVSWYQQTPGQGLQFLFEYFSETQRNKGNFPGRFSGRQFSNSRSEMNVSTLELGDSALYLCASSVTGEDGYTFGSGTRLTVV.

The chain links TRBV6-5 to TRBJ2-3; the D is unclear. The V gene lost 4 bases and the J gene lost 2 bases, with 10 bases spanning the gap. The germline gives CDR1 MNHEY, CDR2 SVGAGI. The CDR3 covers 14 residues. The CDR3: CASSFPEHTDTQYF. The CDR3 DNA sequence: TGTGCCAGCAGTTTCCCTGAGCACACAGATACGCAGTATTTT.

The chain uses TRBV14 and TRBJ2-1; weak D call: TRBD2 (6 bases). This CDR3 has 14 amino acids. The germline gives CDR1 SGHDN, CDR2 FVKESK. The germline V and J ends were trimmed by 10 bases and 8 bases, with 21 bases remaining between them. The CDR3 DNA reads as TGTGCCATCATACGGGGGACCCTAGGGGATGAGCAGTTCTTC. Protein sequence: CAIIRGTLGDEQFF.

This chain connects TRBV5-5 to TRBJ2-1; no clear D gene. From germline, CDR1 is SGHKS and CDR2 YYEKEE (reference sequence). The CDR3 covers 16 residues. Trimming took 2 bases from V and 0 from J, leaving 12 bases between them. The CDR3 coding sequence is TGTGCCAGCAGCTTAACGACCCGGAGCTCCTACAATGAGCAGTTCTTC. The encoded protein is CASSLTTRSSYNEQFF.

The rearrangement joins TRBV7-2 to TRBJ1-2; 7 bases are a match to TRBD1. The CDR3 length is 13 residues. V trimming: 3 bases; J trimming: 6 bases; junction bases outside the gene matches: 4. Germline V lookup: CDR1 SGHTA, CDR2 FQGNSA. The CDR3 nucleotides read TGTGCCAGCAGCTTCAACAGGGGAAATGGCTACACCTTC. Residues: CASSFNRGNGYTF.

The rearrangement links TRBV2 to TRBJ2-4; the D gene is possibly TRBD2 (5 bases). The V end lost 2 bases, the J end lost 4 bases, and 9 bases lay between the germline ends. The germline V gene encodes CDR1 SNHLY and CDR2 FYNNEI. The CDR3 extends over 14 amino acids. The CDR3 DNA follows: TGTGCCAGCAGTGAATGGGAGAAGAAAAACATTCAGTACTTC. It encodes CASSEWEKKNIQYF. Full variable domain (missing parts from reference TRBV2 and TRBJ2-4): EPEVTQTPSHQVTQMGQEVILRCVPISNHLYFYWYRQILGQKVEFLVSFYNNEISEKSEIFDDQFSVERPDGSNFTLKIRSTKLEDSAMYFCASSEWEKKNIQYFGAGTRLSVL.

The DNA for the CDR3 is TGCGCCAGCAGCGCTAACAGGGGGAGCTCCTATAATTCACCCCTCCACTTT. This gives the protein CASSANRGSSYNSPLHF. This chain connects TRBV5-1 to TRBJ1-6, with 8 nucleotides matching TRBD1. Per germline, CDR1 SGHRS and CDR2 YFSETQ. The junction had 6 bases not matched to a gene; V was cut back by 4 bases and J by 0 bases. The CDR3 runs 17 residues.

This chain links TRBV4-1 with TRBJ1-1; D remains unclear. The CDR3 spans 14 residues. The V gene's germline CDR1 is MGHRA and CDR2 YSYEKL. V lost 4 bases and J 6 bases, leaving 15 bases between the germline ends. In DNA form, the CDR3 reads TGCGCCAGCAGCCTGAGCGAGGGTGCTGCTGAAGCTTTCTTT. Translation gives CASSLSEGAAEAFF.

J is TRBJ2-3 and V is TRBV6-5; possibly TRBD2 for D (6 bases). Germline loops: CDR1 MNHEY, CDR2 SVGAGI. The CDR3 covers 15 residues. V was trimmed by 2 bases and J by 0 bases, leaving 9 bases between them. The chain's CDR3 is CASSYASGSTDTQYF. The CDR3 nucleotides read TGTGCCAGCAGTTACGCGAGCGGGAGCACAGATACGCAGTATTTT.

V usage is TRBV28 and J usage is TRBJ1-5, with D unclear. V gave up 8 bases and J gave up 3 bases, with 11 bases separating them. Germline CDR1 is MDHEN and CDR2 is SYDVKM. CDR3 length equals 13 residues. For the CDR3, the DNA is TGTGCCAGCGGCCGTCACCCCAATCAGCCCCAGCATTTT. Translating gives CASGRHPNQPQHF.